This T cell receptor beta chain was found in a study of T-cell reconstitution after alpha-beta-depleted transplantation in children. Overall study results and limits: Surviving recipient T cells and intrathymic progenitors accounted for some patients' high TCRbeta diversity at day 60.

Preparation of the TCRbeta library was carried out with unique molecular identifiers. TCRdb redid the calling of the PCR reads with MiXCR, one entry per CDR3 protein. The sample lists fewer than 20,000 distinct CDR3 sequences, approximately 5.2% occurring once. Within the sample, this clonotype is medium-sized. Its antigen is not identified. Unmatched junction bases numbered 2, after V lost 2 bases and J lost 1 base. The CDR3 consists of 15 residues. The chain is built from TRBV12-3 or TRBV12-4 and TRBJ1-3, with 7 bases aligning to TRBD1. Specimen: PBMCs, collected before TCRalphabeta/CD19-depleted stem cell transplant. The receptor was isolated from a boy between 10 and 17 years old with acute lymphoblastic leukemia, due to receive a stem cell transplant. CDR3 sequence (DNA): TGTGCCAGCAGTTTATTACAGGGGTCTGGAAACACCATATATTTT. This sequence encodes CASSLLQGSGNTIYF.